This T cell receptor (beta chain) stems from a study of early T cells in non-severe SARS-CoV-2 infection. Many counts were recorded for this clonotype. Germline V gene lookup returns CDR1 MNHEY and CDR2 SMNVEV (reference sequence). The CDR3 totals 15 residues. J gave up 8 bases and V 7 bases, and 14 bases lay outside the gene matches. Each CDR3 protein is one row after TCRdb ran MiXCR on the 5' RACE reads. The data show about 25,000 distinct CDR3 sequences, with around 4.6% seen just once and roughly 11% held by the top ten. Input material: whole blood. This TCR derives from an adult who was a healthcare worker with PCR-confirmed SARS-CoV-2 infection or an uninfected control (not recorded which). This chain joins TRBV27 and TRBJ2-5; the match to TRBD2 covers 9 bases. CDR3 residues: CASTPTGLAGQTQYF. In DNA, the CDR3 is TGTGCCAGCACTCCGACGGGACTAGCAGGGCAAACCCAGTACTTC.